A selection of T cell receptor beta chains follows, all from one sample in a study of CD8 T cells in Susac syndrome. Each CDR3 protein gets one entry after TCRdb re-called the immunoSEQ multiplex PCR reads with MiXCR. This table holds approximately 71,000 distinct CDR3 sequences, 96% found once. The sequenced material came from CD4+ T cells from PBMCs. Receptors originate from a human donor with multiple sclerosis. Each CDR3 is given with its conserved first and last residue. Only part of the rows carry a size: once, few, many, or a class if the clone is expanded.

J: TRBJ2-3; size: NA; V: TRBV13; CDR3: CASSLGGLAASTDTQYF
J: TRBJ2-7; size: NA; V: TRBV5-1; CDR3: CASSSQGGFYEQYF
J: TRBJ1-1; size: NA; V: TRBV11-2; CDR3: CASSATGGTEAFF
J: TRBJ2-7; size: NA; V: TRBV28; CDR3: CASSPLQGSNEQYF
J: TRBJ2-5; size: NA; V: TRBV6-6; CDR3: CASRPQGWLETQYF
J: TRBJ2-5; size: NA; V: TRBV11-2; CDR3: CASSLGQGQVETQYF
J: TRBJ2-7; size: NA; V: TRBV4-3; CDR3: CASSQEQHPIYEQYF
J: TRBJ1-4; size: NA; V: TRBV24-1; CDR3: CATSDSGQGIGKLFF
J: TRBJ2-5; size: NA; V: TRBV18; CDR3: CASSPPGTGGQGTQYF
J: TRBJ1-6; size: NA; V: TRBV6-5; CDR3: CATRKSSYNSPLHF
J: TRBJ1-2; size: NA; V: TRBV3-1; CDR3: CASSQGPPGASYGYTF
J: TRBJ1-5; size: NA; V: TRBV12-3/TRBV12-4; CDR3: CASRGTSSNQPQHF
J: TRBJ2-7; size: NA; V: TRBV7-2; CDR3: CASSPGLPYEQYF
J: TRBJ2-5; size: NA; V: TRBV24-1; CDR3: CATSATGRETQYF
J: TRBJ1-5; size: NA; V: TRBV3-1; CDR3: CASSPKQGVQPQHF
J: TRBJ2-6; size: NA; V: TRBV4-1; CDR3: CASSRDTGSGANVLTF
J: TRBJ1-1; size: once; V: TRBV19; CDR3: CASSITADEAFF
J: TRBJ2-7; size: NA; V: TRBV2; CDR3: CATTGRGRTYEQYF
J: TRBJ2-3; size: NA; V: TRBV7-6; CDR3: CATRKRGSTDTQYF
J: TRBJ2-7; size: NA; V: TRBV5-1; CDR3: CASSLGQGVAEQYF
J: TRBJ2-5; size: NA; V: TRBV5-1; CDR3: CASSFEGSQETQYF
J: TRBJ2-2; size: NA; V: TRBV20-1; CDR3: CSARGRLGSGELFF
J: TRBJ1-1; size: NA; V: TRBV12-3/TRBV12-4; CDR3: CASSLTGLNTEAFF
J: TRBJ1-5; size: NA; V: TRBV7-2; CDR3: CASSVQGNQPQHF
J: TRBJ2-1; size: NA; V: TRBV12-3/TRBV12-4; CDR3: CASTWGDRVRGGEQFF
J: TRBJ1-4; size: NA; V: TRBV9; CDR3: CASSITGGGEKLFF
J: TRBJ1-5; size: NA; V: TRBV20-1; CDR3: CSAPGQGGQPQHF
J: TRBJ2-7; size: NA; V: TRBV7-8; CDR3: CASSLESGTYEQYF
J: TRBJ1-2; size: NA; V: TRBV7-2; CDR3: CASSLTGQIGRNYGYTF
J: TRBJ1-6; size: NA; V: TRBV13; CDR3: CASSSITRGRDSPLHF
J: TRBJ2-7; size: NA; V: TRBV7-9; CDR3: CASSPTRSSYEQYF
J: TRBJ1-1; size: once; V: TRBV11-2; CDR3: CASSLAGGEAFF
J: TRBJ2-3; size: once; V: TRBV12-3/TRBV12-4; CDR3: CASRGGRTDTQYF
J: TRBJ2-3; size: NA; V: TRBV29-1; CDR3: CSAYRGTDTQYF
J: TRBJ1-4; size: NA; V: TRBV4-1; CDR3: CASSQSDEKLFF
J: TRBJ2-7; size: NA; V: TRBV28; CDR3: CTTGGMTLREQYF
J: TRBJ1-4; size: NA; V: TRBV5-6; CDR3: CASSFGHRGEKLFF
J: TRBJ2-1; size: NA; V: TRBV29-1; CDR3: CSVRELAGADEQFF
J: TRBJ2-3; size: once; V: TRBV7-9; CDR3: CASSLGVALTDTQYF
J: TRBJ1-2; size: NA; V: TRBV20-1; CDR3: CSARASQTYGYTF
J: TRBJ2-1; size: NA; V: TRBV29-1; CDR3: CSVDNWSNEQFF
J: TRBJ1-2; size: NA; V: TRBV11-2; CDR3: CASSFGALNYGYTF
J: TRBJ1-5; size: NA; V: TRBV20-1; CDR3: CSASSINSNQPQHF
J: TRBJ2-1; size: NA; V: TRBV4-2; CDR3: CASSQDRLAGDEQFF
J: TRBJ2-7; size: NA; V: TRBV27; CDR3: CASSPNGGEYEQYF
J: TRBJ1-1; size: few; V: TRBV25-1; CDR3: CASSGQGRTEAFF
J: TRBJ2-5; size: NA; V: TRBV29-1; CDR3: CSVGGGSQETQYF
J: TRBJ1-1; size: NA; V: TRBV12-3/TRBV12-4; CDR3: CASSPKGGIEWRKNTEAFF
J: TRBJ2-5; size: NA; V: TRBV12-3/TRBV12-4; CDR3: CASSSNAGTGEYQETQYF
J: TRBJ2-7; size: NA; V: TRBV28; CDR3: CASSVFRLRHEQYF
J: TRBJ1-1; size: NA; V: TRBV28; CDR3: CASSLLPGQAPEAFF
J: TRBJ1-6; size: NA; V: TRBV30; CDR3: CAWSVLQGASSPLHF